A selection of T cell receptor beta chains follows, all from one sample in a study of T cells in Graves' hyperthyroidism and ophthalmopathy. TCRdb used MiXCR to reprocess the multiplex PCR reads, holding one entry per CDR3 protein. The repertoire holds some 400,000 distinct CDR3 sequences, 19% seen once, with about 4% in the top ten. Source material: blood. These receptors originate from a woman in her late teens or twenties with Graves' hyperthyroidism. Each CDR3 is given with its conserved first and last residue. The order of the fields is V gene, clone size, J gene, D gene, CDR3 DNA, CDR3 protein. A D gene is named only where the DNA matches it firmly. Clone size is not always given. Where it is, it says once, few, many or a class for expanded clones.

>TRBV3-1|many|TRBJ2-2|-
TGTGCCAGCAGCCCCTTCAGGGGTGATGGAGGCGGGGAGCTGTTTTTT
CASSPFRGDGGGELFF
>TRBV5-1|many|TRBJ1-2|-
TGCGCCAGCAGCTGGGGGACGGAGAGTGGCTACACCTTC
CASSWGTESGYTF
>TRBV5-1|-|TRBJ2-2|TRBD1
TGCGCCAGCAGCTCTGGACAGGGACGGGCCGGGGAGCTGTTTTTT
CASSSGQGRAGELFF
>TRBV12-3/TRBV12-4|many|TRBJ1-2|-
TGTGCCAGCAGTTTCTCCAGGGTCCGCGGCTACACCTTC
CASSFSRVRGYTF
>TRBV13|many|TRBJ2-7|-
TGTGCCAGCAGGGGCGGTAACGACAAGCAGTACTTC
CASRGGNDKQYF
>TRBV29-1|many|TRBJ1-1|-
TGCAGCGTTGAGTCAGGGGTCACTGAAGCTTTCTTT
CSVESGVTEAFF
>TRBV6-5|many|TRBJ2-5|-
TGTGCCAGCAGCCACGCCCAGGGAGGGGGCGAACCTCAAGAGACCCAGTACTTC
CASSHAQGGGEPQETQYF
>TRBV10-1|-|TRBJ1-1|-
TGCGCCAGCGTTCGGGAGGGAGACACTGAAGCTTGCTTT
CASVREGDTEACF
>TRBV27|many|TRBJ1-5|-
TGTGCCAGCAGCCTAGTGGGGGCGCGGGGCAATCAGCCCCAGCATTTT
CASSLVGARGNQPQHF
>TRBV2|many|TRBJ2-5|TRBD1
TGTGCCAGCAGTGCAGACAGGGCGCAGACCCAGTACTTC
CASSADRAQTQYF
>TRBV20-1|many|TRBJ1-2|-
TGCAGTGCTAGATACCTGGACGGGAACTATGGCTACACCTTC
CSARYLDGNYGYTF
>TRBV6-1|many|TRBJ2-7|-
TGTGCCAGCAGGAAAGGGGTTTTTGGGGCTGATCAGTACTTC
CASRKGVFGADQYF
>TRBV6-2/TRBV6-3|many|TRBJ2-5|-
TGTGCCAGCAGTTACTCAAGGTCGGCGGGGGCTTACCAAGAGACCCAGTACTTC
CASSYSRSAGAYQETQYF
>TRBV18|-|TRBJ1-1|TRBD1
TGTGCCAGCTCACCACGACGGACAGGGGGCCAAAACACTGAAGCTTGCTTT
CASSPRRTGGQNTEACF
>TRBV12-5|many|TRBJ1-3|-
TGTGCTAGTGGTTTGGTACTGGGACAAACCTCTGGAAACACCATATATTTT
CASGLVLGQTSGNTIYF
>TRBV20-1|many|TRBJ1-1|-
TGCAGTGCTAGTTTCCAGACGACAAATGAAGCTTTCTTT
CSASFQTTNEAFF
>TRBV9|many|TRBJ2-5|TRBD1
TGTGCCAGCAGCGTTTCAGGGGGTAGGGAGACCCAGTACTTC
CASSVSGGRETQYF
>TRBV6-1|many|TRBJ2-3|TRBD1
TGTGCCAGCAGTGAAGGACAGGGCGCAGATACGCAGTATTTT
CASSEGQGADTQYF
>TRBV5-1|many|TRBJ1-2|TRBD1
TGCGCCAGCAGCGGGGGGGACAGGCCCTATGGCTACACCTTC
CASSGGDRPYGYTF
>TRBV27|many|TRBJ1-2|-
TGTGCCAGCAGTTTATTTCCCCCTTCTAACTATGGCTACACCTTC
CASSLFPPSNYGYTF
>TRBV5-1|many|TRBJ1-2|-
TGCGCCAGCAGCTTGGCGGGCGAAACCAATTATGGCTACACCTTC
CASSLAGETNYGYTF
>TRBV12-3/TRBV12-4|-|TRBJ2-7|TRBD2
TGTGCCAGCAAGTCCCAAGCGGGGGGAGCCAACGAGCAGTACTTC
CASKSQAGGANEQYF
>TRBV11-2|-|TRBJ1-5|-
TGTGCCAGCAGCGTCGGGGTCGCAGGGAATCAGCCCCAGCATTTT
CASSVGVAGNQPQHF
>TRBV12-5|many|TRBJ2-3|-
TGTGCTAGTGGTATGCGCTCCTGGGGGGCCGCAGATACGCAGTATTTT
CASGMRSWGAADTQYF
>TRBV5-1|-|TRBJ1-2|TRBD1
TGCGCCAGCAGCTCGCGCGGGGACAGGGGGTTCGGCTACACCTTC
CASSSRGDRGFGYTF
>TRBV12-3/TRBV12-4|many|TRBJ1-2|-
TGTGCCAGCAGTGGGGGGGTACAAGGCTACACCTTC
CASSGGVQGYTF
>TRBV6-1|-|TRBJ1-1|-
TGTGCCAGCACCATTCAGGGGAACATGAACACTGAAGCTTTCTTT
CASTIQGNMNTEAFF
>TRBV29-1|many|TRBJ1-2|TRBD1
TGCAGCGTTGACGACAGGGACACTAACTATGGCTACACCTTC
CSVDDRDTNYGYTF
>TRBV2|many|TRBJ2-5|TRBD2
TGTGCCAGCAGTGGCTTCGCGGGACTAGCGGGGGAGCTGGAGACCCAGTACTTC
CASSGFAGLAGELETQYF
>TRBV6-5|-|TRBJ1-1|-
TGTGCCAGCAGTTACTCGGCGGTTATGAACACTGAAGCTTTCTTT
CASSYSAVMNTEAFF
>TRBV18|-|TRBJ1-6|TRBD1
TGTGCCAGCTCCCACGACAGGGGTGTGTCACCCCTCCACTTT
CASSHDRGVSPLHF
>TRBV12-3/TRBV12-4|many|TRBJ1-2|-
TGTGCCAGCAGGGAAAGAGATAACTATGGCTACACCTTC
CASRERDNYGYTF
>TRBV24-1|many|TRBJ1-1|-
TGTGCCACCAGTGAGGGATTGAACACTGAAGCTTTCTTT
CATSEGLNTEAFF
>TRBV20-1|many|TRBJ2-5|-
TGCAGTGCTAGTAGGGGGGGGCCGGAGGAGACCCAGTACTTC
CSASRGGPEETQYF
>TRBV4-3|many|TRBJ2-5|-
TGCGCCAGCAGCCATTGGGCCCTCTCCCAAGAGACCCAGTACTTC
CASSHWALSQETQYF